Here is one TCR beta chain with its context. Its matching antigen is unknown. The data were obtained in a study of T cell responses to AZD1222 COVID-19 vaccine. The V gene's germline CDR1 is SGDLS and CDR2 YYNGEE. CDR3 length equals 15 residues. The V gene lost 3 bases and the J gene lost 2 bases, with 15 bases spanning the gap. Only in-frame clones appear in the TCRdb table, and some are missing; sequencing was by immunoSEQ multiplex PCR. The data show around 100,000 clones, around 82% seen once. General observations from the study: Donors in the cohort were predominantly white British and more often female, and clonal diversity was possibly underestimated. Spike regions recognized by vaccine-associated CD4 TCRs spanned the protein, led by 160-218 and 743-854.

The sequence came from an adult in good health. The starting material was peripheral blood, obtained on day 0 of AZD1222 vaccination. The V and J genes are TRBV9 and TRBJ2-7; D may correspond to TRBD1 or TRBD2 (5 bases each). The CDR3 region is CASSGGLTTTYEQYF. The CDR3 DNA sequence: TGTGCCAGCAGCGGGGGCTTGACTACCACCTACGAGCAGTACTTC.